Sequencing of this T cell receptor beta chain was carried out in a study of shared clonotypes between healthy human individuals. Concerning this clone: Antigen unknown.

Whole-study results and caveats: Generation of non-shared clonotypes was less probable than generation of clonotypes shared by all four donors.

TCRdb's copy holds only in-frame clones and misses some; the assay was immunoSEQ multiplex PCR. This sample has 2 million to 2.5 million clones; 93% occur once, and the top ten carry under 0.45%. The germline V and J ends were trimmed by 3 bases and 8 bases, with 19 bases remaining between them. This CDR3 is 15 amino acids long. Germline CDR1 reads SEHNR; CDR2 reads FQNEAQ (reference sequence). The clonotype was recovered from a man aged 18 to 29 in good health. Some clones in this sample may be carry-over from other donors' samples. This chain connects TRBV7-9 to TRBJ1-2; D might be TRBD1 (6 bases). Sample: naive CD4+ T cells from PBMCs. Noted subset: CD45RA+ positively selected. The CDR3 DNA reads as TGTGCCAGCAGCTTTTCCCGACAGGACCTGTGGGGCTACACCTTC. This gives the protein CASSFSRQDLWGYTF. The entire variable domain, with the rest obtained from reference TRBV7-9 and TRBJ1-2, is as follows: DTGVSQNPRHKITKRGQNVTFRCDPISEHNRLYWYRQTLGQGPEFLTYFQNEAQLEKSRLLSDRFSAERPKGSFSTLEIQRTEQGDSAMYLCASSFSRQDLWGYTFGSGTRLTVV.